These T cell receptor beta chains were read from a single sample in a study of post-analysis software for immune sequencing data. MiXCR, run by TCRdb on the PCR reads, gives a single entry per CDR3 protein. The sample has roughly 540,000 distinct CDR3 sequences, roughly 34% seen once. Sequenced input: blood. These receptors came from a girl aged 2-17 years with multiple sclerosis. CDR3s include the opening cysteine and the closing phenylalanine or tryptophan. D genes are given only for firm matches. The size field is filled for only some rows; it gives once, few, many or a size class.

abundance	d_gene	v_gene	j_gene	CDR3aa	CDR3nt
-	TRBD2	TRBV4-1	TRBJ2-1	CASSQDLGLAIGSYNEQFF	TGCGCCAGCAGCCAAGACCTGGGACTAGCGATCGGCTCCTACAATGAGCAGTTCTTC
-	-	TRBV7-2	TRBJ2-5	CASSFRVTQETQYF	TGTGCCAGCAGCTTCCGGGTAACCCAAGAGACCCAGTACTTC
-	-	TRBV3-1	TRBJ1-4	CASSDRFATNEKLFF	TGTGCCAGCAGCGACAGGTTCGCAACTAATGAAAAACTGTTTTTT
few	-	TRBV6-5	TRBJ2-6	CASRDSYSGANVLTF	TGTGCCAGCAGGGACAGTTACTCTGGGGCCAACGTCCTGACTTTC
few	-	TRBV5-1	TRBJ2-5	CASSLEGAGVETQYF	TGCGCCAGCAGCTTAGAAGGGGCCGGGGTTGAGACCCAGTACTTC
-	-	TRBV28	TRBJ1-2	CASSLNSFNYGYTF	TGTGCCAGCAGTTTGAACAGTTTTAACTATGGCTACACCTTC
-	TRBD1	TRBV6-2/TRBV6-3	TRBJ2-1	CATNQDRPPYNEQFF	TGTGCCACCAACCAGGACAGGCCCCCCTACAATGAGCAGTTCTTC
-	-	TRBV7-2	TRBJ2-7	CASSLGPNNEQYF	TGTGCCAGCAGCTTAGGACCTAACAACGAGCAGTACTTC
few	-	TRBV6-9	TRBJ2-1	CASSLPRSGVDSYNEQFF	TGTGCCAGCAGTTTGCCCCGCTCAGGGGTAGACTCCTACAATGAGCAGTTCTTC
few	-	TRBV15	TRBJ1-2	CATSRDRGANGYTF	TGTGCCACCAGCAGAGATCGGGGAGCGAATGGCTACACCTTC
-	-	TRBV27	TRBJ2-3	CASSFRRAGKDTQYF	TGTGCCAGCAGTTTTCGGAGGGCTGGGAAAGATACGCAGTATTTT
few	-	TRBV29-1	TRBJ2-3	CSVDRGYTDTQYF	TGCAGCGTTGACAGGGGATACACAGATACGCAGTATTTT
-	-	TRBV12-3/TRBV12-4	TRBJ2-5	CASSRRGNLKTQYF	TGTGCCAGCAGTCGAAGGGGGAATTTGAAGACCCAGTACTTC
few	-	TRBV4-1	TRBJ2-5	CASSETGMGTQYF	TGCGCCAGCAGTGAAACAGGGATGGGGACCCAGTACTTC
-	-	TRBV24-1	TRBJ2-3	CATSAPTGFADTQYF	TGTGCCACCAGTGCCCCGACGGGGTTCGCAGATACGCAGTATTTT
-	-	TRBV20-1	TRBJ1-5	CSASDVSQDQLQHF	TGCAGTGCTAGTGATGTGTCCCAGGATCAGCTCCAGCATTTT
-	-	TRBV4-1	TRBJ2-7	CASSQGTASYEQYF	TGCGCCAGCAGCCAAGGGACCGCCTCCTACGAGCAGTACTTC
few	-	TRBV24-1	TRBJ2-3	CATSDLERGNTQYF	TGTGCCACCAGTGATTTAGAACGGGGGAATACGCAGTATTTT
-	TRBD1	TRBV2	TRBJ1-2	CASSEVRTGGGYTF	TGTGCCAGCAGTGAAGTGCGGACAGGGGGTGGCTACACCTTC
-	TRBD2	TRBV20-1	TRBJ2-7	CSARGDPAGGSYEQYF	TGCAGTGCTAGAGGGGATCCAGCGGGGGGCTCCTACGAGCAGTACTTC
-	TRBD2	TRBV20-1	TRBJ2-1	CSATSRLAGTHNEQFF	TGCAGTGCTACCTCCCGACTAGCGGGGACCCACAATGAGCAGTTCTTC
few	-	TRBV14	TRBJ2-7	CASSPFPRRSAGEQYF	TGTGCCAGCAGCCCCTTCCCTCGAAGGTCCGCCGGCGAGCAGTACTTC
few	TRBD2	TRBV12-3/TRBV12-4	TRBJ2-5	CASSLGLAGGVGTQYF	TGTGCCAGCAGTTTGGGTCTAGCGGGGGGAGTGGGGACCCAGTACTTC
many	-	TRBV3-1	TRBJ2-7	CATATTREAEQYF	TGTGCCACCGCGACCACGAGGGAGGCCGAGCAGTACTTC
-	TRBD1	TRBV6-2/TRBV6-3	TRBJ2-7	CASSWGQSAYEQYF	TGTGCCAGCAGTTGGGGACAGTCAGCCTACGAGCAGTACTTC
many	-	TRBV20-1	TRBJ2-1	CSARAAPLAFLNKQFF	TGCAGTGCTAGAGCAGCCCCATTAGCCTTCCTCAATAAGCAGTTCTTC
-	-	TRBV12-3/TRBV12-4	TRBJ2-2	CASNPLPGVTNTGELFF	TGTGCCAGCAACCCTCTTCCGGGGGTGACGAACACCGGGGAGCTGTTTTTT
few	TRBD2	TRBV9	TRBJ2-3	CASSATGGGTTDTQYF	TGTGCCAGCAGCGCGACTGGCGGGGGGACCACAGATACGCAGTATTTT
-	TRBD2	TRBV3-1	TRBJ2-1	CASSQLTSRFKGEQFF	TGTGCCAGCAGCCAGCTGACTAGCAGATTTAAGGGGGAGCAGTTCTTC
-	-	TRBV7-2	TRBJ1-5	CASSEQGISNQPQHF	TGTGCCAGCAGCGAACAGGGCATTAGCAATCAGCCCCAGCATTTT
many	TRBD2	TRBV7-8	TRBJ2-3	CASSGLAGAATDTQYF	TGTGCCAGCTCTGGCCTAGCGGGGGCTGCCACAGATACGCAGTATTTT
-	-	TRBV20-1	TRBJ1-2	CSARMGGGGNYGYTF	TGCAGTGCTAGAATGGGCGGGGGCGGAAACTATGGCTACACCTTC
-	-	TRBV3-1	TRBJ2-3	CASSQMSSTDTQYF	TGTGCCAGCAGCCAAATGTCTAGCACAGATACGCAGTATTTT
-	TRBD2	TRBV20-1	TRBJ2-5	CSAFLAAQTFQETQYF	TGCAGTGCCTTTCTAGCGGCCCAAACCTTCCAAGAGACCCAGTACTTC
few	-	TRBV29-1	TRBJ1-2	CSVITDSNYGYTF	TGCAGCGTTATAACAGATTCTAACTATGGCTACACCTTC
few	-	TRBV20-1	TRBJ2-7	CSARDPGRGSYEQYF	TGCAGTGCTAGAGACCCAGGGCGGGGCTCCTACGAGCAGTACTTC
few	TRBD1	TRBV3-1	TRBJ2-7	CASSQALRTGSYEQYF	TGTGCCAGCAGCCAAGCCTTAAGGACAGGGTCCTACGAGCAGTACTTC
-	TRBD1	TRBV12-3/TRBV12-4	TRBJ2-7	CASSPDRDSYEQYF	TGTGCCAGCAGCCCGGACAGGGACTCCTACGAGCAGTACTTC
-	-	TRBV20-1	TRBJ1-5	CSAQPGTSSNQPQHF	TGCAGTGCTCAGCCGGGGACAAGTAGCAATCAGCCCCAGCATTTT
-	-	TRBV10-3	TRBJ2-4	CAISESRREVPKNIQYF	TGTGCCATCAGTGAGTCGCGAAGGGAAGTCCCCAAAAACATTCAGTACTTC
-	TRBD1	TRBV5-6	TRBJ2-7	CASSRESTGNEQYF	TGTGCCAGCAGTAGAGAATCGACAGGGAACGAGCAGTACTTC
-	-	TRBV5-1	TRBJ1-2	CASSLRSRDYGYTF	TGCGCCAGCTCCCTTCGCTCAAGGGACTATGGCTACACCTTC